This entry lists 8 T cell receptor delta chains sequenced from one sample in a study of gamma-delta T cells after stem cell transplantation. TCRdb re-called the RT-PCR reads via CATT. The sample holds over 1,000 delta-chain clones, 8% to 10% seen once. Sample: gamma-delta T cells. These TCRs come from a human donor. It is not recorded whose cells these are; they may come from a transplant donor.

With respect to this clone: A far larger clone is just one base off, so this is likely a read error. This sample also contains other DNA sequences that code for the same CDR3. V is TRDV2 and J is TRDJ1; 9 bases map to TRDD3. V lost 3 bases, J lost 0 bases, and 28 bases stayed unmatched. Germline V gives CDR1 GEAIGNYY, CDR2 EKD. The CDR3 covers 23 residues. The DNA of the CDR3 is TGTGCCTGTGACTTGTTACTGGGGGACAATACCCCGAATACCGGGCATTACACCGATAAACTCATCTTT. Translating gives CACDLLLGDNTPNTGHYTDKLIF.

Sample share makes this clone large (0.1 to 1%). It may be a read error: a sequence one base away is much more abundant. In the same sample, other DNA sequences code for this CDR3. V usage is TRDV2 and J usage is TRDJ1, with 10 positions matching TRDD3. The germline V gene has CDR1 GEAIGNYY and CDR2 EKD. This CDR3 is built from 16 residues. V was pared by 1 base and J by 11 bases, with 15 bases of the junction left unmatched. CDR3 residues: CACDTVGGDTRVQLIF. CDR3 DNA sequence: TGTGCCTGTGACACAGTTGGGGGGGATACGCGGGTACAGCTCATCTTT.

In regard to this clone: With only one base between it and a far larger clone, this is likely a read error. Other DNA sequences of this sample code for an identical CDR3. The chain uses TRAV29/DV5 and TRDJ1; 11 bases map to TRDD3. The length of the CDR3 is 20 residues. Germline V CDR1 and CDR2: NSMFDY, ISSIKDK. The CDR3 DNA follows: TGTGCAGCAAGCGCGCGGGCTGGGGGATACTTGCCAAGGTACACCGATAAACTCATTTTT. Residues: CAASARAGGYLPRYTDKLIF.

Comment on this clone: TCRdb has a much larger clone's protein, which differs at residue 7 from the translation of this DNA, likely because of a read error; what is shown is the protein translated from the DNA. As DNA, the CDR3 is TGTGCCTGTGACTCCCTCTGTTCTGGGGGACACACCGATAAACTCATCTTT. Protein: CACDSLCSGGHTDKLIF. The genes are TRDV2 and TRDJ1; 8 bases map to TRDD3. Germline values: CDR1 GEAIGNYY, CDR2 EKD. Trimming at V came to 3 bases and at J to 0 bases, leaving 11 bases not matched to a gene. CDR3 length: 17 residues.

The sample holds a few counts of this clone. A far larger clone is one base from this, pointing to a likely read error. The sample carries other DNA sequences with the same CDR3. The CDR3 region is CACDTVPSRGIRAPTWDTRQMFF. CDR3 nucleotide sequence: TGTGCCTGTGACACCGTCCCTTCCCGGGGGATACGGGCACCGACCTGGGACACCCGACAGATGTTTTTC. The chain uses TRDV2 and TRDJ3; 10 nucleotides line up with TRDD3. The length of the CDR3 is 23 residues. Unmatched junction bases numbered 18, after V lost 0 bases and J lost 2 bases. Germline V gene data show CDR1 as GEAIGNYY and CDR2 as EKD.

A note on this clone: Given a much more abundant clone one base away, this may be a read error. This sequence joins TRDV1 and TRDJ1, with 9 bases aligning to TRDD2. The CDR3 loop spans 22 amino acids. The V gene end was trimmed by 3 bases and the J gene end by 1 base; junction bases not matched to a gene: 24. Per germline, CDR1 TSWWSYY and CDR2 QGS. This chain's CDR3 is CALGDPDFLPTGWGLCTDKLIF. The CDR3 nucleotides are TGTGCTCTTGGGGATCCCGACTTCCTTCCTACGGGGTGGGGGCTGTGCACCGATAAACTCATCTTT.

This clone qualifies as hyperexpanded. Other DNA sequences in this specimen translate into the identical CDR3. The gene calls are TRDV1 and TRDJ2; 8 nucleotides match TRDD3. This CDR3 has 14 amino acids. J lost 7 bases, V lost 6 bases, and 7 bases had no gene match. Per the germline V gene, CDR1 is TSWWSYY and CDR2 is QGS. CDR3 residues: CALGRGIGVAQLFF. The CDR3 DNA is TGTGCTCTTGGCCGGGGGATAGGAGTAGCACAACTCTTCTTT.

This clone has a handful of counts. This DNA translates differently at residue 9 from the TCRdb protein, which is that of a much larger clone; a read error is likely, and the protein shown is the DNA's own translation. CDR3 coding DNA: TGTGCCTGTGAGCCTATGACCAATCCAGGGATCAGCACCGATAAACTCATCTTT. It specifies CACEPMTNPGISTDKLIF. V usage is TRDV2 and J usage is TRDJ1, with D possibly TRDD3 on 5 matching bases. There are 18 residues in the CDR3. V dropped 4 bases and J dropped 1 base, with 24 bases sitting between them. CDR1 is GEAIGNYY, CDR2 EKD, per germline.